This is a list of T cell receptor beta chains from one sample in a study of cytomegalovirus exposure and HLA in healthy donors. The table came from immunoSEQ multiplex PCR; TCRdb's copy has only in-frame clones and leaves some out. The sample includes approximately 180,000 clones, about 70% seen only once; the top ten take 1.5% to 2%. The sample taken for sequencing was PBMCs. The receptors stem from a woman aged 25-40 years in good health and CMV-seronegative. CDR3s leave out the opening cysteine and the closing phenylalanine or tryptophan. Each record gives: V gene, CDR3 length, CDR3 protein.

V gene: TRBV4-2; CDR3 length: 13; CDR3 protein: ASSQGDRGENEQF
V gene: TRBV27; CDR3 length: 14; CDR3 protein: AGTSGIGSSYNEQF
V gene: TRBV6-1; CDR3 length: 13; CDR3 protein: ASSEPSREVLEAF
V gene: TRBV7-9; CDR3 length: 14; CDR3 protein: ASSLVSGGVTGELF
V gene: TRBV5-4; CDR3 length: 13; CDR3 protein: ASSHGRDHTDEQF
V gene: TRBV5-6; CDR3 length: 11; CDR3 protein: ASSAGPLGEQY
V gene: TRBV5-1; CDR3 length: 13; CDR3 protein: ASSVDRVPYNEQF
V gene: TRBV7-3; CDR3 length: 12; CDR3 protein: ASSSGTANTEAF
V gene: TRBV5-5; CDR3 length: 14; CDR3 protein: ASSLGAGVAKNIQY
V gene: TRBV5-6; CDR3 length: 11; CDR3 protein: ASSHSGEYGYT
V gene: TRBV7-3; CDR3 length: 14; CDR3 protein: ASSFKGGTGANVLT
V gene: TRBV19; CDR3 length: 11; CDR3 protein: ASSQGGTDTQY
V gene: TRBV7-2; CDR3 length: 13; CDR3 protein: ASSLAGHSNSPLH
V gene: TRBV9; CDR3 length: 12; CDR3 protein: ASSVGSDQETQY
V gene: TRBV7-3; CDR3 length: 13; CDR3 protein: ASSPKGRVADTQY
V gene: TRBV7-9; CDR3 length: 15; CDR3 protein: ASSFPGQSSGANVLT
V gene: TRBV7-6; CDR3 length: 12; CDR3 protein: ASSLEQVAYEQY
V gene: TRBV9; CDR3 length: 14; CDR3 protein: ASSVSGSSGRYEQF
V gene: TRBV27; CDR3 length: 11; CDR3 protein: ASSLGGPSRAF
V gene: TRBV19; CDR3 length: 12; CDR3 protein: ASSILAGRDTQY
V gene: TRBV7-8; CDR3 length: 13; CDR3 protein: ASSSTAGHTYEQY
V gene: TRBV5-4; CDR3 length: 14; CDR3 protein: ASSPQTSGSGDTQY
V gene: TRBV18; CDR3 length: 13; CDR3 protein: ASSQLDGGNSPLH
V gene: TRBV27; CDR3 length: 11; CDR3 protein: ASSPTVDTEAF
V gene: TRBV30; CDR3 length: 13; CDR3 protein: AWSVPGKMNTEAF
V gene: TRBV21-1; CDR3 length: 8; CDR3 protein: ATPAEKLF
V gene: TRBV2; CDR3 length: 10; CDR3 protein: ASSVGGYEQY